This entry is about one TCR beta chain. CDR1 LGHDT and CDR2 YNNKEL come from the germline V gene (reference sequence). CDR3 length equals 15 residues. After removal of 6 bases from V and 9 bases from J, the junction contained 11 bases not matched to a gene. This entry comes from a study of blood T cell repertoires in COVID-19. Study context: Samples came from the United States, Italy and Spain, spanning acute and convalescent COVID-19.

TCRdb's copy holds only in-frame clones and misses some; the assay was immunoSEQ multiplex PCR. Of about 220,000 clones listed, around 82% were seen once; the top ten hold around 3.3%. The chain combines TRBV3-1 (or the pseudogene TRBV3-2) with TRBJ2-7; 13 nucleotides match TRBD2. The receptor was isolated from a woman older than 75 with acute or convalescent COVID-19. Sequenced: peripheral blood. CDR3 bases: TGTGCCAGCAGTCCAAATGGACTAGCGGGGGACGGGCAGTACTTC. This sequence encodes CASSPNGLAGDGQYF.